These 13 T cell receptor beta chains originate from one sample sequenced in a study of blood T cell repertoires in COVID-19. TCRdb's copy holds only in-frame clones and misses some; the assay was immunoSEQ multiplex PCR. The sample yields approximately 90,000 clones, about four fifths seen once. Specimen: peripheral blood. The receptor set was obtained from a man in his sixties or seventies with COVID-19, enrolled during active disease.

CDR3: CASSLGTGVDTDTQYF. CDR3 sequence (DNA): TGTGCCAGCAGCTTAGGGACAGGGGTTGACACAGATACGCAGTATTTT. The chain couples TRBV7-2 to TRBJ2-3; 9 nucleotides align to TRBD1. Germline loops: CDR1 SGHTA, CDR2 FQGNSA. V trimming: 1 base; J trimming: 2 bases; junction bases outside the gene matches: 4. The CDR3 loop spans 16 amino acids.

This sequence joins TRBV9 and TRBJ1-3; 11 bases line up with TRBD1. In germline, CDR1 is SGDLS, CDR2 YYNGEE. The CDR3 length is 15 residues. J lost 2 bases, V lost 3 bases, and 1 base had no gene match. The CDR3 reads CASSEGQGAGNTIYF. For the CDR3, the DNA is TGTGCCAGCAGCGAGGGACAGGGGGCTGGAAACACCATATATTTT.

The chain employs TRBV5-1 and TRBJ2-7; tentative D call: TRBD1 (6 bases). Trimming cost V 0 bases and J 2 bases, with 9 bases left between them. Germline assignment: CDR1 SGHRS and CDR2 YFSETQ. The CDR3 totals 14 residues. CDR3 in amino acids: CASSLEQGPYEQYF. CDR3 bases: TGCGCCAGCAGCTTGGAACAGGGACCCTACGAGCAGTACTTC.

This clone has only one observation. This rearrangement joins TRBV3-1 (or the pseudogene TRBV3-2) to TRBJ1-1, with 7 bases lining up with TRBD1. The CDR3 length is 12 residues. The germline gives CDR1 LGHDT, CDR2 YNNKEL (reference sequence). Unmatched junction bases numbered 2, after V lost 5 bases and J lost 5 bases. The CDR3 protein is CASSRGRTEAFF. As DNA, the CDR3 is TGTGCCAGCAGCAGGGGGCGGACTGAAGCTTTCTTT.

DNA of the CDR3: TGCGCCAGCAGCTTAGCGACTAGCTCCTACAATGAGCAGTTCTTC. Its translation: CASSLATSSYNEQFF. V is TRBV5-1 and J is TRBJ2-1; tentatively, D is TRBD2 (6 bases). Trimming stripped 2 bases from V and 0 bases from J, with 9 bases between. The CDR3 extends over 15 amino acids. CDR1 SGHRS and CDR2 YFSETQ come from the germline V gene.

The V gene is TRBV27, the J gene TRBJ2-5; 9 nucleotides line up with TRBD2. Germline CDR1 MNHEY, CDR2 SMNVEV (reference sequence). Unmatched junction bases numbered 6, after V lost 6 bases and J lost 4 bases. The CDR3 runs to 14 residues. CDR3 residues: CASRLLAGLETQYF. CDR3 bases: TGTGCCAGCAGACTTCTAGCGGGGTTAGAGACCCAGTACTTC.

This clone was seen more than once but under ten times. In DNA form, the CDR3 reads TGTGCCAGCAGCTTAAATCCCGGGGACACCGGGGAGCTGTTTTTT. Translating gives CASSLNPGDTGELFF. The rearrangement joins TRBV7-2 to TRBJ2-2; possibly TRBD2 for D (5 bases). Trimming left V 2 bases short and J 3 bases short, with 10 bases between. CDR1 SGHTA and CDR2 FQGNSA come from the germline V gene. This CDR3 contains 15 residues.

The chain carries TRBV6-5 and TRBJ1-1; D ambiguous. V shed 7 bases and J shed 1 base, with 16 bases lying between them. The CDR3 consists of 15 residues. The V gene's germline CDR1 is MNHEY and CDR2 SVGAGI. The CDR3 loop is CASTRDGAGNTEAFF. The CDR3, as DNA: TGTGCCAGCACCAGAGACGGCGCGGGGAACACTGAAGCTTTCTTT.

This chain joins TRBV6-6 and TRBJ1-5, with D tentatively TRBD1 (6 bases). Germline-derived CDR1 and CDR2 are MNHNY and SVGAGI (reference sequence). With 5 bases removed from V and 8 bases from J, the gap between germline ends came to 16 bases. This CDR3 spans 14 amino acids. As DNA, the CDR3 is TGTGCCAGCAGTATACAGGGCGTTCTGAAGCCCCAGCATTTT. This codes for CASSIQGVLKPQHF.

The chain carries TRBV6-4 and TRBJ1-1; 9 bases match TRBD1. The CDR3 runs to 13 residues. Losses at the gene ends were 5 bases for V and 4 bases for J; bases not matched to a gene: 2. Germline V gene data show CDR1 as MRHNA and CDR2 as SNTAGT. The CDR3 region is CASSLDRGTEAFF. CDR3 in DNA: TGTGCCAGCAGTCTGGACAGGGGCACTGAAGCTTTCTTT.

The chain carries TRBV9 and TRBJ2-5; 7 positions agree with TRBD2. The CDR3 totals 14 residues. The junction had 7 bases not matched to a gene; V was cut back by 4 bases and J by 4 bases. Per germline, CDR1 SGDLS and CDR2 YYNGEE. CDR3 amino acids: CASSPRTSLETQYF. CDR3 in DNA: TGTGCCAGCAGCCCCCGGACTAGTTTAGAGACCCAGTACTTC.

The chain uses TRBV14 and TRBJ2-2, with 7 bases that match TRBD2. Germline CDR1 SGHDN, CDR2 FVKESK. The V gene end was trimmed by 4 bases and the J gene end by 4 bases; junction bases not matched to a gene: 12. CDR3 length equals 17 residues. CDR3 nucleotide sequence: TGTGCCAGCAGCCCGTTTGGCGGGAGACACAGCACCGGGGAGCTGTTTTTT. The encoded protein is CASSPFGGRHSTGELFF.

The chain combines TRBV13 with TRBJ2-7; tentative D call: TRBD1 (6 bases). Deletions cut 0 bases from V and 6 bases from J, with 15 bases between. CDR3 length: 15 residues. Germline CDR1 is PRHDT and CDR2 is FYEKMQ (reference sequence). Here the CDR3 reads CASSLGLGQSGEQYF. In nucleotides, the CDR3 is TGTGCCAGCAGCTTAGGCCTCGGACAGTCCGGCGAGCAGTACTTC. Filled out from reference TRBV13 and TRBJ2-7, the complete variable domain reads AAGVIQSPRHLIKEKRETATLKCYPIPRHDTVYWYQQGPGQDPQFLISFYEKMQSDKGSIPDRFSAQQFSDYHSELNMSSLELGDSALYFCASSLGLGQSGEQYFGPGTRLTVT.